A single sample gave rise to the 23 T cell receptor beta chains below, sequenced in a study of blood T cell repertoires in COVID-19. The repertoire was sequenced with immunoSEQ multiplex PCR; TCRdb's copy has only in-frame clones and lacks some. The sample lists about 300,000 clones, 90% occurring once. Material: PBMCs or T cells enriched from blood (not recorded which). The receptors stem from a woman aged 18-35 years with acute COVID-19.

The chain has TRBV27 and TRBJ2-7; 9 bases fit TRBD1. The CDR3 runs to 15 residues. The germline CDR1 and CDR2 sequences are MNHEY and SMNVEV (reference sequence). Losses at the gene ends were 1 base for V and 6 bases for J; bases not matched to a gene: 7. The CDR3 DNA follows: TGTGCCAGCAGTTTATTTGGGACAGGGCCCGGCGAGCAGTACTTC. It yields the protein CASSLFGTGPGEQYF.

The rearrangement links TRBV7-9 to TRBJ2-1, with 12 nucleotides matching TRBD2. CDR1 and CDR2 from the germline V gene are SEHNR and FQNEAQ (reference sequence). V was clipped by 5 bases and J by 7 bases; unmatched bases: 9. There are 16 residues in the CDR3. CDR3 in DNA: TGTGCCAGCAGCCTCAGACTAGCGGGAGACATGAATGAGCAGTTCTTC. Amino acids: CASSLRLAGDMNEQFF.

The chain combines TRBV25-1 with TRBJ2-2; D is unclear. The CDR3 runs 11 residues. The germline V gene encodes CDR1 MGHDK and CDR2 SYGVNS. V lost 6 bases to trimming and J lost 9 bases, with 8 bases between them. Written as DNA, the CDR3 is TGTGCCAGCAGAACCACAAGGGAGCTGTTTTTT. Translated: CASRTTRELFF.

This sequence joins TRBV28 and TRBJ1-1, with 10 bases matching TRBD1. The V and J ends lost 4 bases and 10 bases, in that order; junction bases with no gene match: 9. CDR1 MDHEN and CDR2 SYDVKM come from the germline V gene. This CDR3 spans 14 amino acids. The CDR3 spells CASSSPTGGIVAFF. The CDR3, as DNA: TGTGCCAGCAGTTCCCCGACAGGGGGCATCGTAGCTTTCTTT.

The chain combines TRBV28 with TRBJ2-7; 8 bases fit TRBD2. Trimming removed 3 bases from V and 0 bases from J; junction bases left unmatched: 7. CDR1 is MDHEN, CDR2 SYDVKM, per germline. CDR3 length: 16 amino acids. The CDR3 is CASSLWVAGSSYEQYF. CDR3 sequence (DNA): TGTGCCAGCAGTTTGTGGGTAGCGGGGAGCTCCTACGAGCAGTACTTC.

V usage is TRBV29-1 and J usage is TRBJ1-2; 8 bases agree with TRBD1. Looked up from germline, CDR1 is SQVTM and CDR2 is ANQGSEA. Trimming took 0 bases from V and 8 from J; bases not matched to a gene: 8. The CDR3 is made up of 14 amino acids. DNA for the CDR3: TGCAGCGTTGAAGATCAGGACAGGGAATTAGGCTACACCTTC. Its protein is CSVEDQDRELGYTF.

The chain joins TRBV5-6 to TRBJ1-4; 8 positions match TRBD1. Germline V CDR1 and CDR2: SGHDT, YYEEEE. There are 17 residues in the CDR3. Unmatched junction bases numbered 14, after V lost 4 bases and J lost 6 bases. The CDR3 loop is CASSAWTGIGEDEKLFF. CDR3 DNA sequence: TGTGCCAGCAGCGCTTGGACAGGGATTGGGGAAGATGAAAAACTGTTTTTT.

The chain combines TRBV5-1 with TRBJ2-3; possibly TRBD2 for D (6 bases). The CDR3 runs to 16 residues. V lost 1 base to trimming and J lost 0 bases, with 12 bases between them. Germline CDR1 and CDR2: SGHRS and YFSETQ. This chain's CDR3 is CASSLWGGTSTDTQYF. Written as DNA, the CDR3 is TGCGCCAGCAGCTTGTGGGGCGGGACCAGCACAGATACGCAGTATTTT.

This clone was seen only a few times. V usage is TRBV5-1 and J usage is TRBJ2-2, with 8 bases identical to TRBD2. V lost 0 bases and J lost 4; bases outside the gene matches: 5. The CDR3 is 16 residues long. Per germline, CDR1 SGHRS and CDR2 YFSETQ. This chain's CDR3 is CASSLATAGGTGELFF. The CDR3 DNA reads TGCGCCAGCAGCTTGGCCACGGCGGGGGGCACCGGGGAGCTGTTTTTT.

J is TRBJ1-6 and V is TRBV2; D remains unclear. V was cut by 3 bases and J by 0 bases, with 9 bases left in between. The CDR3 loop spans 16 amino acids. Germline CDR1 and CDR2: SNHLY and FYNNEI. The CDR3 reads CASSEGPSSYNSPLHF. CDR3 bases: TGTGCCAGCAGTGAGGGCCCGAGCTCCTATAATTCACCCCTCCACTTT. Full variable domain (rest looked up from reference TRBV2 and TRBJ1-6): EPEVTQTPSHQVTQMGQEVILRCVPISNHLYFYWYRQILGQKVEFLVSFYNNEISEKSEIFDDQFSVERPDGSNFTLKIRSTKLEDSAMYFCASSEGPSSYNSPLHFGNGTRLTVT.

This sequence joins TRBV29-1 and TRBJ2-7; the match to TRBD1 covers 8 bases. Per the germline V gene, CDR1 is SQVTM and CDR2 is ANQGSEA. V gave up 2 bases and J gave up 4 bases; unmatched junction bases: 4. The CDR3 is made up of 13 amino acids. The CDR3: CSVERDRGYEQYF. DNA of the CDR3: TGCAGCGTTGAACGCGACAGGGGTTACGAGCAGTACTTC.

The chain employs TRBV19 and TRBJ1-1; D uncertain. This CDR3 comprises 11 residues. Per germline, CDR1 LNHDA and CDR2 SQIVND (reference sequence). V dropped 4 bases and J dropped 7 bases, with 7 bases sitting between them. The CDR3 DNA is TGTGCCAGTAGTAGGTGGAGTGAAGCTTTCTTT. This encodes CASSRWSEAFF.

The chain links TRBV2 to TRBJ1-5; 7 bases fit TRBD1. Germline trimming cut 4 bases from V and 2 bases from J; bases unmatched to any gene: 5. This CDR3 comprises 15 residues. Germline V lookup: CDR1 SNHLY, CDR2 FYNNEI. CDR3 protein: CASSAQGTGNQPQHF. The CDR3 DNA sequence: TGTGCCAGCAGTGCCCAGGGGACAGGCAATCAGCCCCAGCATTTT.

The V and J genes are TRBV7-3 and TRBJ2-1; D unresolved. Deletions cut 2 bases from V and 0 bases from J, with 8 bases between. Germline V CDR1 and CDR2: SGHTA, FQGTGA. The CDR3 is 15 amino acids. The DNA of the CDR3 is TGTGCCAGCAGCTTAGAAGCTAGCTCCTACAATGAGCAGTTCTTC. Amino acid sequence: CASSLEASSYNEQFF.

The V gene is TRBV5-1, the J gene TRBJ1-1; 7 bases line up with TRBD1. CDR3 length: 14 amino acids. Looked up from germline, CDR1 is SGHRS and CDR2 is YFSETQ. V shed 3 bases and J 6 bases; nucleotides not matched to a gene: 8. DNA for the CDR3: TGCGCCAGCAGCTCCGGGACAGAGGGTTCTGAAGCTTTCTTT. It translates to CASSSGTEGSEAFF.

This rearrangement joins TRBV7-8 to TRBJ1-2; 9 bases match TRBD1. The V gene's germline CDR1 is SGHVS and CDR2 FQNEAQ. V shed 3 bases and J 6 bases; nucleotides not matched to a gene: 5. This CDR3 is built from 14 residues. CDR3 bases: TGTGCCAGCAGCTTTAGCCGGACAGGGGATGGCTACACCTTC. Protein product: CASSFSRTGDGYTF.

The gene calls are TRBV15 and TRBJ2-2, with 13 bases lining up with TRBD2. The junction had 6 bases not matched to a gene; V was cut back by 0 bases and J by 5 bases. The CDR3 extends over 18 amino acids. Germline V gene sequence: CDR1 LNHNV, CDR2 YYDKDF (reference sequence). The CDR3 DNA reads as TGTGCCACCAGCAGAGATTCACGGACTAGCGGGAGTACCGGGGAGCTGTTTTTT. Protein product: CATSRDSRTSGSTGELFF.

The chain links TRBV5-1 to TRBJ2-3; tentative D call: TRBD2 (5 bases). Trimming shortened V by 4 bases and J by 2 bases, and 17 bases separated the two germline ends. This CDR3 has 16 residues. Germline V gives CDR1 SGHRS, CDR2 YFSETQ. CDR3 residues: CASSARTGISTDTQYF. The DNA for the CDR3 is TGCGCCAGCAGCGCGAGGACGGGGATATCCACAGATACGCAGTATTTT.

This chain's CDR3 is CATSEGGVGEKTQYF. DNA for the CDR3: TGTGCCACCAGTGAAGGGGGCGTTGGCGAAAAGACCCAGTACTTC. V usage is TRBV24-1 and J usage is TRBJ2-5; TRBD1 agrees at 7 bases. Germline V lookup: CDR1 KGHDR, CDR2 SFDVKD. The CDR3 length is 15 residues. After removal of 4 bases from V and 6 bases from J, the junction contained 10 bases not matched to a gene.

This chain links TRBV28 with TRBJ2-7; D is perhaps TRBD1 (6 bases). The CDR3 runs 13 residues. Germline CDR1 MDHEN, CDR2 SYDVKM. Deletions cut 6 bases from V and 6 bases from J, with 15 bases between. Here the CDR3 reads CASSRHNRVEQYF. CDR3 in DNA: TGTGCCAGCAGCCGCCATAACAGGGTCGAGCAGTACTTC. Using reference TRBV28 and TRBJ2-7 for the parts outside the CDR3, the full variable domain is DVKVTQSSRYLVKRTGEKVFLECVQDMDHENMFWYRQDPGLGLRLIYFSYDVKMKEKGDIPEGYSVSREKKERFSLILESASTNQTSMYLCASSRHNRVEQYFGPGTRLTVT.

This chain connects TRBV19 to TRBJ1-5; D may be TRBD1 (6 bases). Trimming stripped 9 bases from V and 0 bases from J, with 15 bases between. The CDR3 has 15 amino acids. Germline V gene lookup returns CDR1 LNHDA and CDR2 SQIVND (reference sequence). CDR3 in amino acids: CASKEDSFSNQPQHF. CDR3 bases: TGTGCCAGCAAAGAGGACAGCTTTAGCAATCAGCCCCAGCATTTT.

J is TRBJ1-5 and V is TRBV18; TRBD1 matches at 9 bases. The ends lost 2 bases at V and 5 bases at J; junction bases unmatched: 1. There are 14 residues in the CDR3. The germline gives CDR1 KGHSH, CDR2 LQKENI. CDR3: CASSPDRGDQPQHF. The CDR3 DNA reads TGTGCCAGCTCACCAGACAGGGGGGATCAGCCCCAGCATTTT. The full variable domain, completed using reference TRBV18 and TRBJ1-5, is NAGVMQNPRHLVRRRGQEARLRCSPMKGHSHVYWYRQLPEEGLKFMVYLQKENIIDESGMPKERFSAEFPKEGPSILRIQQVVRGDSAAYFCASSPDRGDQPQHFGDGTRLSIL.

V and J are TRBV25-1 and TRBJ1-1; D is unclear. Germline V gene data show CDR1 as MGHDK and CDR2 as SYGVNS. The germline V and J ends were trimmed by 0 bases and 3 bases, with 11 bases remaining between them. The CDR3 runs 15 residues. The CDR3 sequence: CASSEYRVSDTEAFF. In DNA, the CDR3 is TGTGCCAGCAGTGAATATCGGGTGTCGGACACTGAAGCTTTCTTT. Complete variable domain (other parts from reference TRBV25-1 and TRBJ1-1): EADIYQTPRYLVIGTGKKITLECSQTMGHDKMYWYQQDPGMELHLIHYSYGVNSTEKGDLSSESTVSRIRTEHFPLTLESARPSHTSQYLCASSEYRVSDTEAFFGQGTRLTVV.